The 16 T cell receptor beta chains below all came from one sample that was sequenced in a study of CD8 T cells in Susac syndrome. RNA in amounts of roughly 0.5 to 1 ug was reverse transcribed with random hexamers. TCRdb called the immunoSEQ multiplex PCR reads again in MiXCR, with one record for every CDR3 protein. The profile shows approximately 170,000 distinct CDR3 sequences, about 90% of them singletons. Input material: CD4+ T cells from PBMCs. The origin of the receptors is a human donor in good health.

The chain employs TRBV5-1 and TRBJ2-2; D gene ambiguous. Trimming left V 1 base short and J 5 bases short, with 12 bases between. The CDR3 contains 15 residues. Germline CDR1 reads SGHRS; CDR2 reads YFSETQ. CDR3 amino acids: CASSLLGMGTGELFF. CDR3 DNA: TGCGCCAGCAGCTTGCTCGGAATGGGGACCGGGGAGCTGTTTTTT.

As DNA, the CDR3 is TGTGCCAGCAGCTTCACGTCCTCGACGCGAATGGGTGAGCAGTTCTTC. Protein sequence: CASSFTSSTRMGEQFF. This chain uses TRBV7-9 with TRBJ2-1; D gene unclear. V was shortened by 3 bases and J by 9 bases, with 21 bases between the two germline ends. The CDR3 has 16 residues. Germline assignment: CDR1 SEHNR and CDR2 FQNEAQ (reference sequence).

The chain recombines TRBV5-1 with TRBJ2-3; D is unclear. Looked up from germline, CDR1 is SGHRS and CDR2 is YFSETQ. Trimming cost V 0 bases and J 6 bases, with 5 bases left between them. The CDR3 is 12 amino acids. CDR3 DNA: TGCGCCAGCAGCTTGGCAAGGGATACGCAGTATTTT. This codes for CASSLARDTQYF.

CDR3 sequence: CASSLESYTEAFF. The CDR3 nucleotides are TGTGCCAGCAGCTTAGAATCGTACACTGAAGCTTTCTTT. V is TRBV7-9 and J is TRBJ1-1; no reliable D call. The germline V gene has CDR1 SEHNR and CDR2 FQNEAQ (reference sequence). The CDR3 covers 13 residues. V was trimmed by 1 base and J by 3 bases, leaving 6 bases between them.

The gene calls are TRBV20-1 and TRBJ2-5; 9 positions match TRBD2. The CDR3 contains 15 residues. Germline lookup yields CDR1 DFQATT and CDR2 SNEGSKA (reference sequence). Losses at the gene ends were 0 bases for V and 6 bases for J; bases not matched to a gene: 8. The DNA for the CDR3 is TGCAGTGCTAGAGATCGGCGGGGGGGCAGTAAGACCCAGTACTTC. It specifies CSARDRRGGSKTQYF.

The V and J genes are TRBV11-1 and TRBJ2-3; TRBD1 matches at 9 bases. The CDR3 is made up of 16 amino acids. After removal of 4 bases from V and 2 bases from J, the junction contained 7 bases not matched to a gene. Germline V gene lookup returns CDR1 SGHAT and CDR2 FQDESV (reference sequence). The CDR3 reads CASSSGQGSYTDTQYF. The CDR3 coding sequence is TGTGCCAGCAGCTCCGGACAGGGGTCCTACACAGATACGCAGTATTTT.

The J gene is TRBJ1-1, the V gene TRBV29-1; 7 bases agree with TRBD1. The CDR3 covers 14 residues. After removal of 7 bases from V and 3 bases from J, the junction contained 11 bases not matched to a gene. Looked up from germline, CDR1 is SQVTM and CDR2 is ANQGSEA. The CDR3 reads CSAKTGTDHTEAFF. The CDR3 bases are TGCAGCGCCAAAACCGGGACAGACCACACTGAAGCTTTCTTT.

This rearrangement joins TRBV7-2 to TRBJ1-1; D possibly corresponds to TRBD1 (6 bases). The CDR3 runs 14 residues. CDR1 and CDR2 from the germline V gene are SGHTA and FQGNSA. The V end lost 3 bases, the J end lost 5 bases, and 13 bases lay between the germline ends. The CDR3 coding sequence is TGTGCCAGCAGCTTCACCCCCCAGGGGACTGAAGCTTTCTTT. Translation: CASSFTPQGTEAFF.

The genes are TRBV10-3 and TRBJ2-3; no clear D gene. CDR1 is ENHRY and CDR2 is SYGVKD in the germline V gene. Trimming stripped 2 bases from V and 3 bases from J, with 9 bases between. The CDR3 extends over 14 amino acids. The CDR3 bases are TGTGCCATCAGTGAGACCTCCACTACAGATACGCAGTATTTT. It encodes CAISETSTTDTQYF.

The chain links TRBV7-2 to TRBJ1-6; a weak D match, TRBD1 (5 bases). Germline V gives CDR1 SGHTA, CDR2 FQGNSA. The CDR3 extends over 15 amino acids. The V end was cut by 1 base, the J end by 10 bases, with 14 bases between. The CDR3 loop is CASSLGGVVDSPLHF. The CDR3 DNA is TGTGCCAGCAGCTTAGGAGGGGTTGTCGACTCACCCCTCCACTTT. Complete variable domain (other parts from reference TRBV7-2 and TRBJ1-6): GAGVSQSPSNKVTEKGKDVELRCDPISGHTALYWYRQSLGQGLEFLIYFQGNSAPDKSGLPSDRFSAERTGGSVSTLTIQRTQQEDSAVYLCASSLGGVVDSPLHFGNGTRLTVT.

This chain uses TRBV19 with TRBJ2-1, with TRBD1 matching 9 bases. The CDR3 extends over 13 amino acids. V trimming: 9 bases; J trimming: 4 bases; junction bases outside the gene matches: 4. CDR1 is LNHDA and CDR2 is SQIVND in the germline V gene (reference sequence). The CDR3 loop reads CASGTGRYNEQFF. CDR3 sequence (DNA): TGTGCCAGCGGGACAGGGAGATACAATGAGCAGTTCTTC.

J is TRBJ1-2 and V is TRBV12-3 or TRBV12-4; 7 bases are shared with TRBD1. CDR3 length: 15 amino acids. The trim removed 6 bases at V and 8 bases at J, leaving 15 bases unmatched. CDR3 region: CASRFRLAGGRGYTF. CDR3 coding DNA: TGTGCCAGCAGGTTCAGGTTGGCAGGGGGGAGAGGCTACACCTTC.

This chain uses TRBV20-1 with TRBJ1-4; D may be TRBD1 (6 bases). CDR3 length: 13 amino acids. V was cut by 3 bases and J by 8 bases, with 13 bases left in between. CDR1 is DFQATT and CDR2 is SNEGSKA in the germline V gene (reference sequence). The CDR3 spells CSASQGSGEKLFF. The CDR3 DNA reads TGCAGTGCTAGCCAGGGGAGCGGGGAAAAACTGTTTTTT.

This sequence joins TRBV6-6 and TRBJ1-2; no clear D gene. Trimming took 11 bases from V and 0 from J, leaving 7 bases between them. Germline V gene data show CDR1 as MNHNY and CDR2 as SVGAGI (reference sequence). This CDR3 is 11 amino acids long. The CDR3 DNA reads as TGTGCCGGCGGGACTAACTATGGCTACACCTTC. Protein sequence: CAGGTNYGYTF.

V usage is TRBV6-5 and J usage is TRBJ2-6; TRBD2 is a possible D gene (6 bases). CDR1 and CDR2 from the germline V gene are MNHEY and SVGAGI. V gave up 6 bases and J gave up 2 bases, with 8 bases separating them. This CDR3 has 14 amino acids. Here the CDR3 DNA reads TGTGCCAGCAGCGGGAGCGCTGGGGCCAACGTCCTGACTTTC. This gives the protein CASSGSAGANVLTF.

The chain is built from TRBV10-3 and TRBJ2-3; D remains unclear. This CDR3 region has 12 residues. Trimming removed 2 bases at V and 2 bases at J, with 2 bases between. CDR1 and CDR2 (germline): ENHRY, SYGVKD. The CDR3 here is CAISENTDTQYF. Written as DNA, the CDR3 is TGTGCCATCAGTGAGAACACAGATACGCAGTATTTT.